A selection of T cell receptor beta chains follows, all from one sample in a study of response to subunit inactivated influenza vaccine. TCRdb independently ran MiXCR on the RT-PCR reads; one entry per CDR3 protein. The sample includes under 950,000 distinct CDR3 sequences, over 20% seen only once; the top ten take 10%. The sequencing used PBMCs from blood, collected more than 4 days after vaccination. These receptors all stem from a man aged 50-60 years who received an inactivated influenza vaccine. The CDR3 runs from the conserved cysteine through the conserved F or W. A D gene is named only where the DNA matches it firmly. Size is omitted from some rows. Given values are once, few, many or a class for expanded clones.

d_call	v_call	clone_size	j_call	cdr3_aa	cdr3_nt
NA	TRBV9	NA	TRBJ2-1	CASSGGGSGTEQFF	TGTGCCAGCAGCGGCGGGGGCTCGGGCACTGAGCAGTTCTTC
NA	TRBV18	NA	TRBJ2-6	CASSSQGPSLSGANVLTF	TGTGCCAGCTCGTCACAGGGTCCCAGTTTATCTGGGGCCAACGTCCTGACTTTC
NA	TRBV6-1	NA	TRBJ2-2	CASRGPGTGELFF	TGTGCCAGCAGGGGCCCGGGCACCGGGGAGCTGTTTTTT
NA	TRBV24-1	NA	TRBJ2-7	CATSVPGPHPHYYEQYF	TGTGCCACCAGTGTTCCAGGCCCCCACCCCCACTACTACGAGCAGTACTTC
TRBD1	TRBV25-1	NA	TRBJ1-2	CASSEGDRGPVVF	TGTGCCAGCAGTGAAGGTGACAGGGGGCCGGTTGTATTC
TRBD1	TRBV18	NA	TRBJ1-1	CASSDTGGSTEAFF	TGTGCCAGCTCAGATACAGGGGGCTCCACTGAAGCTTTCTTT
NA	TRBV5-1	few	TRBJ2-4	CASSSLGAKNIQYF	TGCGCCAGCAGCTCTCTGGGAGCCAAAAACATTCAGTACTTC
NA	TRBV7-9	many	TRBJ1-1	CASSFEGNTEAFF	TGTGCCAGCAGTTTCGAGGGGAACACTGAAGCTTTCTTT
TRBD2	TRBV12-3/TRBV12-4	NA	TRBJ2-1	CASSLSVGLAGVNEQFF	TGTGCCAGCAGTTTATCAGTAGGACTAGCGGGAGTCAATGAGCAGTTCTTC
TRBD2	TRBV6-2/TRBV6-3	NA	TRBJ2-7	CASRGLAGLGLYEQYF	TGTGCCAGCAGAGGACTAGCGGGACTAGGCCTCTACGAGCAGTACTTC
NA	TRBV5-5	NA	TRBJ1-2	CASRQGAGDYYGYTF	TGTGCCAGCAGGCAAGGAGCAGGCGACTACTATGGCTACACCTTC
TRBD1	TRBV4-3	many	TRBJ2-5	CASSLGDRDQETQYF	TGCGCCAGCAGCCTAGGGGACAGGGACCAAGAGACCCAGTACTTC
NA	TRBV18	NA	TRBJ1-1	CASSPRHTEAFF	TGTGCCAGCTCACCACGGCACACTGAAGCTTTCTTT
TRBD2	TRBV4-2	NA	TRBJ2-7	CASSQETSGRAAYEQYF	TGTGCCAGCAGCCAAGAGACTAGCGGGAGGGCCGCCTACGAGCAGTACTTC
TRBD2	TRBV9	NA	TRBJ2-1	CASSVLGLAGHYNEQFF	TGTGCCAGCAGCGTACTCGGACTAGCGGGACATTACAATGAGCAGTTCTTC
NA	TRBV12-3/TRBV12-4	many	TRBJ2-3	CASSLKWGLRTDTQYF	TGTGCCAGCAGTTTGAAGTGGGGCCTCCGCACAGATACGCAGTATTTT
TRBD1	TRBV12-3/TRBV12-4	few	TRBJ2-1	CASSPGTGRFF	TGTGCCAGCAGTCCGGGGACAGGCAGGTTCTTC
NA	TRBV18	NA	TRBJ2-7	CASSPPVRENEQYF	TGTGCCAGCTCACCACCGGTCAGGGAGAACGAGCAGTACTTC
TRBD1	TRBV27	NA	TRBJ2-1	CASSSRGGPNEQFF	TGTGCCAGCAGTTCTAGAGGGGGCCCCAATGAGCAGTTCTTC
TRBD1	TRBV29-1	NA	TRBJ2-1	CSVDPSGTGGYSSLFPRGYNEQFF	TGCAGCGTTGATCCCTCCGGGACAGGGGGCTACTCATCACTTTTCCCCAGGGGATACAATGAGCAGTTCTTC
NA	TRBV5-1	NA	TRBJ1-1	CASSLDSGMNTEAFF	TGCGCCAGCAGCTTGGATAGCGGCATGAACACTGAAGCTTTCTTT
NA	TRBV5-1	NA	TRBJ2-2	CASSQNPTNTGELFF	TGCGCCAGCAGCCAAAACCCCACGAACACCGGGGAGCTGTTTTTT
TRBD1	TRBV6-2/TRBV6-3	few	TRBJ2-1	CASKGGQGFYNEQFF	TGTGCCAGCAAAGGGGGACAGGGGTTCTACAATGAGCAGTTCTTC
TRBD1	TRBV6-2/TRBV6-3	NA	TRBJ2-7	CASSYGDRGIPYEQYF	TGTGCCAGCAGTTACGGGGACAGGGGGATCCCCTACGAGCAGTACTTC
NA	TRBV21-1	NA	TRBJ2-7	CASSNIDTTLQTYEQYF	TGTGCCAGCAGCAATATCGACACAACTCTTCAGACCTACGAGCAGTACTTC
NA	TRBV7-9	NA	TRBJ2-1	CASSLVPTNSQYNEQFF	TGTGCCAGCAGCTTAGTTCCGACTAACTCCCAATACAATGAGCAGTTCTTC
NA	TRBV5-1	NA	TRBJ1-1	CASSLDSGSNTEAFF	TGCGCCAGCAGCTTGGATAGTGGATCGAACACTGAAGCTTTCTTT
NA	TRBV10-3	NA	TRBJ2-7	CATRLGGYEQYF	TGTGCCACTCGTCTAGGGGGATACGAGCAGTACTTC
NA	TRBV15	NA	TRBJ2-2	CATSRGGTNTGELFF	TGTGCCACCAGCAGAGGAGGGACGAACACCGGGGAGCTGTTTTTT
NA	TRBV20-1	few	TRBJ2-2	CSARDLGGTNTGELFF	TGCAGTGCTAGAGATCTCGGCGGGACGAACACCGGGGAGCTGTTTTTT
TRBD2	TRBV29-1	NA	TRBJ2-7	CSVDVGGGLLAEAYEQYF	TGCAGCGTTGACGTCGGCGGGGGACTGCTAGCGGAAGCCTACGAGCAGTACTTC
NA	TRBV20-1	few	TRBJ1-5	CSALSLSGNQPQHF	TGCAGTGCCCTATCCCTTTCGGGGAATCAGCCCCAGCATTTT
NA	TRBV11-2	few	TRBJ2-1	CASSHGGGARYNEQFF	TGTGCCAGCAGCCATGGGGGGGGGGCGAGGTACAATGAGCAGTTCTTC
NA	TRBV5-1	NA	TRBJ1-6	CASSPEGGRSPLHF	TGCGCCAGCAGCCCGGAAGGGGGAAGATCACCCCTCCACTTT
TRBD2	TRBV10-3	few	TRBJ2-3	CAISASIHGLAGADTQYF	TGTGCCATCAGTGCTTCTATCCACGGACTAGCGGGGGCAGATACGCAGTATTTT
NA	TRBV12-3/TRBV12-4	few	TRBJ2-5	CASKLGQGQETQYF	TGTGCCAGCAAACTGGGGCAAGGCCAAGAGACCCAGTACTTC
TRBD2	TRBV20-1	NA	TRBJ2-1	CSAPTFLGTSGRGGNEQFF	TGCAGTGCCCCGACTTTCCTTGGGACTAGCGGGAGAGGCGGTAATGAGCAGTTCTTC
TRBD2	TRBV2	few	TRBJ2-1	CASSLRLAGAQNEQFF	TGTGCCAGCAGCCTCCGACTAGCGGGGGCACAAAATGAGCAGTTCTTC
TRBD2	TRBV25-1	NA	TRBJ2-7	CASSDPGTSHEQYF	TGTGCCAGCAGTGACCCGGGGACTAGCCACGAGCAGTACTTC
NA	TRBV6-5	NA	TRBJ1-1	CASSYSGKNTEAFF	TGTGCCAGCAGTTATTCGGGGAAAAACACTGAAGCTTTCTTT
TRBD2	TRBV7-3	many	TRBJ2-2	CASRPSGDTGELFF	TGTGCCAGCAGACCTAGCGGCGACACCGGGGAGCTGTTTTTT
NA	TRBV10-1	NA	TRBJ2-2	CASSESNTGYGELFF	TGCGCCAGCAGTGAGTCGAACACAGGGTACGGGGAGCTGTTTTTT
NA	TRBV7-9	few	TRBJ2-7	CASSPDITEQYF	TGTGCCAGCAGCCCGGACATCACCGAGCAGTACTTC
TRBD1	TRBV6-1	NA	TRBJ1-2	CASRGTGGRDGYTF	TGTGCCAGCAGAGGGACAGGGGGTAGGGATGGCTACACCTTC
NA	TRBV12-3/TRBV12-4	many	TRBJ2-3	CASSLWSPGTDTQYF	TGTGCCAGCAGTTTGTGGTCGCCCGGCACAGATACGCAGTATTTT
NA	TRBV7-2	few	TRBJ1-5	CASSLVDGRPQHF	TGTGCCAGCAGCTTAGTAGACGGTAGGCCCCAGCATTTT